This T cell receptor (beta chain) came from a study of T cell clonality in common variable immunodeficiency. This clone was observed at least ten times. What it binds is not known. Read data end 3 residues before the CDR3 end; the end is taken from the germline J gene. Control and CVID samples contributed equal amounts of genomic DNA. Sequencing used immunoSEQ multiplex PCR; TCRdb keeps in-frame clones, though not all of them. Captured here are approximately 34,000 clones, none seen once; the top ten comprise around 4%. The length of the CDR3 is 16 residues. After removal of 0 bases from V and 4 bases from J, the junction contained 11 bases not matched to a gene. Germline CDR1 is DFQATT and CDR2 is SNEGSKA (reference sequence). Study-wide results and limits: Links between repertoire features and CVID complications were heterogeneity-limited. Authors noted CVID clonality's cause needs subpopulation repertoire sequencing. Compared with controls, CVID subjects had fewer shared TCRbeta clones.

The TCR comes from a person aged 18 to 75 in good health. This rearrangement joins TRBV20-1 to TRBJ2-5, with 7 bases identical to TRBD1. Sequencing was carried out using peripheral blood mononuclear cells. CDR3 DNA (partial): TGCAGTGCTAGAGACCCTTTGACAGGGTTGGGAGAGACC. This encodes CSARDPLTGLGET. The whole CDR3 protein is CSARDPLTGLGETQYF.